This TCR beta chain was recovered during a study of T-cell reconstitution after alpha-beta-depleted transplantation in children. Broader study findings: For some patients, TCRbeta diversity was high at day 60 because of recipient T cells and thymic progenitors that survived. It was reported that alpha-beta T cells came from several hundred expanded graft clones (about two months after transplant). Most T-cell counts and diversity one year after the transplant came from T cells that were newly produced.

TCRbeta library preparation incorporated unique molecular identifiers. MiXCR, run by TCRdb on the PCR reads, gives a single entry per CDR3 protein. The data hold roughly 150,000 distinct CDR3 sequences, with 8.5% to 14% observed a single time. This clonotype was counted many times. Its antigen is not identified. The CDR3 extends over 16 amino acids. The V gene end was trimmed by 6 bases and the J gene end by 4 bases; junction bases not matched to a gene: 12. CDR1 is MDHEN, CDR2 SYDVKM, per germline. The receptor's source is a boy aged 2 to 10 with acute myeloid leukemia, due to receive a stem cell transplant. The sequencing here drew on PBMCs, taken before TCRalphabeta/CD19-depleted stem cell transplant. J is TRBJ2-7 and V is TRBV28, with 10 bases aligning to TRBD1. The CDR3 region is CASSYYRDRGGYEQYF. DNA for the CDR3: TGTGCCAGCAGCTACTACCGGGACAGGGGAGGTTACGAGCAGTACTTC.